Below are 9 T cell receptor beta chains sequenced from a single sample in a study of a mutant IDH1 vaccine in newly diagnosed glioma (dated by TCRdb to the early 2020s). The library was obtained by the immunoSEQ multiplex PCR assay. The clones in this table, taken by TCRdb from immuneACCESS, are in-frame only. Not every clone is retained; where verified, under half of the shortfall comes from an unresolved V gene, and the cause of the rest is unknown. For this sample there are roughly 46,000 clones; about 81% appear just once. The ten top clones hold 3.5% to 5.5% of the sample. The meaning of the sample's time point label: week 47, end of study. Every vaccine dose consisted of 300 ug of a 20-mer mutant IDH1 peptide in Montanide, administered subcutaneously together with topical imiquimod. Their specific antigens are unknown. The sample consisted of PBMCs, taken from a glioma patient whose treatment included an IDH1 peptide vaccine. Receptor source: a woman aged 30 to 39 with glioma. Some clones in this sample may be carry-over from other donors' samples.

The sample holds one count of this clone. The V call is TRBV18, the J call TRBJ1-5; tentative D call: TRBD1 (5 bases). The V and J ends lost 4 bases and 4 bases respectively, with 14 bases between them. The CDR3 consists of 15 residues. In germline, CDR1 is KGHSH, CDR2 LQKENI. CDR3 protein: CASSLFRESNQPQHF. CDR3 DNA: TGTGCCAGCTCACTCTTCAGGGAATCGAATCAGCCCCAGCATTTT.

J is TRBJ2-1 and V is TRBV4-2; TRBD2 matches 9 bases. Looked up from germline, CDR1 is LGHNA and CDR2 is YNFKEQ. The length of the CDR3 is 18 residues. Trimming cost V 1 base and J 5 bases; bases outside gene matches: 12. For the CDR3, the DNA is TGTGCCAGCAGCCAAGGAATGATACTAGCGGGCTTACACAATGAGCAGTTCTTC. Amino acids: CASSQGMILAGLHNEQFF.

V gene TRBV5-8 combines with J gene TRBJ1-2; D is possibly TRBD1 (5 bases). CDR1 SGHTS and CDR2 YDEGEE come from the germline V gene. The CDR3 is 17 residues long. V was clipped by 0 bases and J by 4 bases, with 19 bases between them. CDR3 region: CASSLARGTQGGYGYTF. The CDR3 DNA follows: TGTGCCAGCAGCTTGGCTCGCGGGACCCAGGGTGGCTATGGCTACACCTTC. Together with reference TRBV5-8 and TRBJ1-2, the CDR3 gives the full variable domain: EAGVTQSPTHLIKTRGQQATLRCSPISGHTSVYWYQQALGLGLQFLLWYDEGEERNRGNFPPRFSGRQFPNYSSELNVNALELEDSALYLCASSLARGTQGGYGYTFGSGTRLTVV.

The gene calls are TRBV5-1 and TRBJ2-1, with 11 nucleotides matching TRBD1. CDR1 is SGHRS and CDR2 is YFSETQ in the germline V gene. The CDR3 is 15 amino acids. The junction had 4 bases not matched to a gene; V was cut back by 1 base and J by 7 bases. CDR3 protein: CASSLFGTGGNEQFF. The CDR3 DNA reads as TGCGCCAGCAGCTTGTTTGGGACAGGGGGGAATGAGCAGTTCTTC. Full variable domain (outside the CDR3, taken from reference TRBV5-1 and TRBJ2-1): KAGVTQTPRYLIKTRGQQVTLSCSPISGHRSVSWYQQTPGQGLQFLFEYFSETQRNKGNFPGRFSGRQFSNSRSEMNVSTLELGDSALYLCASSLFGTGGNEQFFGPGTRLTVL.

The chain employs TRBV6-5 and TRBJ1-2, with D possibly TRBD1 on 6 matching bases. This CDR3 contains 13 residues. The V end was cut by 0 bases, the J end by 7 bases, with 9 bases between. Germline V gene lookup returns CDR1 MNHEY and CDR2 SVGAGI. The CDR3 reads CASSYSQGTGYTF. The CDR3 DNA reads as TGTGCCAGCAGTTACTCCCAGGGGACTGGCTACACCTTC.

Remarks on this clone: This same CDR3 is encoded by further DNA sequences in the sample. The V and J genes are TRBV19 and TRBJ2-3; 8 nucleotides align to TRBD2. V lost 11 bases and J lost 0; bases outside the gene matches: 7. Germline V gene lookup returns CDR1 LNHDA and CDR2 SQIVND (reference sequence). CDR3 size: 14 residues. The CDR3 coding sequence is TGTGCCTCACGGGGGGGACGGAGCACAGATACGCAGTATTTT. This codes for CASRGGRSTDTQYF.

This clone was detected only a few times. V gene TRBV30 combines with J gene TRBJ1-1; D is undetermined. The CDR3 loop spans 11 amino acids. The germline V gene encodes CDR1 GTSNPN and CDR2 SVGIG (reference sequence). The V end lost 1 base, the J end lost 4 bases, and 4 bases lay between the germline ends. DNA of the CDR3: TGTGCCTGGAGTGCCCCCACTGAAGCTTTCTTT. Translation gives CAWSAPTEAFF.

This clone occurred a few times. This rearrangement joins TRBV19 to TRBJ2-1; TRBD2 matches 9 bases. The V gene's germline CDR1 is LNHDA and CDR2 SQIVND (reference sequence). The CDR3 extends over 13 amino acids. J was trimmed by 6 bases and V by 7 bases; bases with no gene match: 4. The CDR3: CASMREGRNEQFF. CDR3 in DNA: TGTGCCAGTATGCGGGAGGGACGCAATGAGCAGTTCTTC.

The rearrangement links TRBV6-5 to TRBJ1-1; D remains unclear. V lost 6 bases and J lost 7, with 9 bases in between. The CDR3 is 11 amino acids. Germline values: CDR1 MNHEY, CDR2 SVGAGI. CDR3 sequence (DNA): TGTGCCAGCAGGGGTATGGGTGAAGCTTTCTTT. Its translation is CASRGMGEAFF.